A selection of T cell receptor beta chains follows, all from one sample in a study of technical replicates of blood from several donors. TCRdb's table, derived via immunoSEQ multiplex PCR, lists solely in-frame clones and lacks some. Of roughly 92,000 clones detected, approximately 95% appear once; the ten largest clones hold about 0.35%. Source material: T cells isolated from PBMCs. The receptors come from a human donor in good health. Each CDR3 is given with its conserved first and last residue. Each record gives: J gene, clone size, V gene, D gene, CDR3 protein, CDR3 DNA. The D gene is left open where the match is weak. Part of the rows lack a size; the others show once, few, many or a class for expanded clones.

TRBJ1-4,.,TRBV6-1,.,CASSPKIQEKLFF,TGTGCCAGCAGTCCCAAGATACAGGAAAAACTGTTTTTT
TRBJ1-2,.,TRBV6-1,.,CASRLQDIYGYTF,TGTGCCAGCAGACTACAGGATATCTATGGCTACACCTTC
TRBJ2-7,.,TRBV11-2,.,CASSPRGGEGEQYF,TGTGCCAGCAGCCCGCGAGGGGGGGAAGGCGAGCAGTACTTC
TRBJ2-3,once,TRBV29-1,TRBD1,CSATLQGADTQYF,TGCAGCGCCACTCTCCAGGGGGCAGATACGCAGTATTTT
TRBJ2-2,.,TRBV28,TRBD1,CASSLTGERKSGELFF,TGTGCCAGCAGTTTGACAGGGGAGAGGAAATCCGGGGAGCTGTTTTTT
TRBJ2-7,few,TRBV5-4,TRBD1,CASSLGQGAYEQYF,TGTGCCAGCAGCTTGGGACAGGGGGCCTACGAGCAGTACTTC
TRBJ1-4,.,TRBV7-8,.,CASRPTEGSNEKLFF,TGTGCCAGCAGACCGACGGAGGGATCTAATGAAAAACTGTTTTTT
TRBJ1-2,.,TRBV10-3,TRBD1,CAISEGIKDRIGGYTF,TGTGCCATCAGTGAGGGAATTAAGGACAGGATCGGGGGCTACACCTTC
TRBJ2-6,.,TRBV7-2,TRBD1,CASSFRTGPYSGANVLTF,TGTGCCAGCAGCTTCAGGACAGGCCCCTACTCTGGGGCCAACGTCCTGACTTTC
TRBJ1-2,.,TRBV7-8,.,CASSLAQSYYDYRLEDYGYTF,TGTGCCAGCAGCTTAGCGCAAAGTTACTACGATTATAGGTTAGAGGACTATGGCTACACCTTC
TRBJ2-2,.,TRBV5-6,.,CASSVDTYTGELFF,TGTGCCAGCAGCGTTGACACCTACACCGGGGAGCTGTTTTTT
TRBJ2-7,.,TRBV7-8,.,CASSLNFYSYEQYF,TGTGCCAGCAGCCTAAACTTCTACTCCTACGAGCAGTACTTC
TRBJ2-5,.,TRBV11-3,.,CASSLQGPYGTQYF,TGTGCCAGCAGCCTGCAGGGGCCCTACGGGACCCAGTACTTC
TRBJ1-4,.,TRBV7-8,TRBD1,CASSLQGELGQLFF,TGTGCCAGCAGCTTACAGGGGGAGCTGGGGCAACTGTTTTTT
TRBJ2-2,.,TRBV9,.,CASSVLQGTGELFF,TGTGCCAGCAGCGTGTTACAGGGTACCGGGGAGCTGTTTTTT
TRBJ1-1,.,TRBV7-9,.,CASSLAVLTADTEAFF,TGTGCCAGCAGCTTAGCAGTCCTCACAGCGGACACTGAAGCTTTCTTT
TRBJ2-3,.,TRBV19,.,CASNTGMLDTQYF,TGTGCCAGCAATACAGGGATGCTAGATACGCAGTATTTT
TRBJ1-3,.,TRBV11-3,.,CASSLGTGNTIYF,TGTGCCAGCAGCTTAGGAACGGGTAACACCATATATTTT
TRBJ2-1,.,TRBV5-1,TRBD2,CASSPLTSGRWGNEQFF,TGCGCCAGCAGCCCATTGACTAGCGGGAGGTGGGGAAATGAGCAGTTCTTC
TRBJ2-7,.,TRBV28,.,CASSGSAGSYEQYF,TGTGCCAGCAGTGGCTCGGCGGGGAGCTACGAGCAGTACTTC
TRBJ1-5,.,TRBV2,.,CASSETYTDQPQHF,TGTGCCAGCAGTGAAACGTACACCGATCAGCCCCAGCATTTT
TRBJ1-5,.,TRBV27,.,CASSFSTGQPQHF,TGTGCCAGCAGTTTCTCCACTGGTCAGCCCCAGCATTTT
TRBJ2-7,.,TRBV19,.,CASSPLRGINEQYF,TGTGCCAGTAGTCCACTCAGGGGAATTAACGAGCAGTACTTC
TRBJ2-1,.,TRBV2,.,CASSSRVSSYNEQFF,TGTGCCAGCAGTTCCCGGGTAAGCTCCTACAATGAGCAGTTCTTC
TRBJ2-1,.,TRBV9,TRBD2,CASSVIGLAGGVSYNEQFF,TGTGCCAGCAGCGTAATCGGCCTAGCGGGAGGGGTCTCCTACAATGAGCAGTTCTTC
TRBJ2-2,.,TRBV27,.,CASSYLLPRTGELFF,TGTGCCAGCAGTTACCTATTACCACGCACCGGGGAGCTGTTTTTT
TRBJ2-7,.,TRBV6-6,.,CASSGEESSYEQYF,TGTGCCAGCAGCGGAGAAGAGAGCTCCTACGAGCAGTACTTC
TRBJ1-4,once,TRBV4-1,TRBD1,CASSLGTGATNEKLFF,TGCGCCAGCAGCCTCGGGACAGGTGCAACTAATGAAAAACTGTTTTTT
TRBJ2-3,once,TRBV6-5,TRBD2,CASSYLSGSTQYF,TGTGCCAGCAGTTACTTAAGCGGGAGTACGCAGTATTTT
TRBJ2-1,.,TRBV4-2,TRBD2,CASSQVYSGSQYNEQFF,TGTGCCAGCAGCCAAGTCTATAGCGGGAGTCAGTACAATGAGCAGTTCTTC
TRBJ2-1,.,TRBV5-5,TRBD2,CASSPTSGRNEQFF,TGTGCCAGCAGCCCGACTAGCGGGAGAAATGAGCAGTTCTTC
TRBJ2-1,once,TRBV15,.,CATSRVGSRNEQFF,TGTGCCACCAGCAGAGTAGGGAGTAGGAATGAGCAGTTCTTC
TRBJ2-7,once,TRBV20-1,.,CSARVGYEQYF,TGCAGTGCCAGGGTAGGTTACGAGCAGTACTTC
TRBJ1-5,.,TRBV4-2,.,CASSQVLGDRRTNQPQHF,TGTGCCAGCAGCCAAGTTCTTGGCGACAGGCGGACCAATCAGCCCCAGCATTTT
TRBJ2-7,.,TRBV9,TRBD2,CASSVGLAGSYEQYF,TGTGCCAGCAGCGTAGGACTAGCGGGTTCCTACGAGCAGTACTTC
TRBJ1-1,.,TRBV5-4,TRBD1,CASARDRNTEAFF,TGTGCCAGTGCTCGGGACAGGAACACTGAAGCTTTCTTT
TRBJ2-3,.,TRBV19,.,CASSYGTSTDTQYF,TGTGCCAGTAGCTACGGTACTAGCACAGATACGCAGTATTTT
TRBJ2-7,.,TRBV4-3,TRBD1,CASSQSYPQGARSYYEQYF,TGCGCCAGCAGCCAATCGTACCCGCAGGGGGCCAGGTCCTACTACGAGCAGTACTTC
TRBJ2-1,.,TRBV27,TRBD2,CASSGLAGGINEQFF,TGTGCCAGCAGCGGACTAGCGGGAGGGATCAATGAGCAGTTCTTC
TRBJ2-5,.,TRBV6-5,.,CASSTPMATKETQYF,TGTGCCAGCAGTACCCCTATGGCGACAAAAGAGACCCAGTACTTC
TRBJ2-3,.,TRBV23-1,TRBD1,CASSLSRGRADTQYF,TGCGCCAGCAGTCTAAGCAGGGGGCGCGCAGATACGCAGTATTTT
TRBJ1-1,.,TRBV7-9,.,CASSFDSNTEAFF,TGTGCCAGCAGCTTTGACAGTAACACTGAAGCTTTCTTT
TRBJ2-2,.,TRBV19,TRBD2,CASRAGEVTGELFF,TGTGCCAGTAGAGCGGGAGAAGTAACCGGGGAGCTGTTTTTT
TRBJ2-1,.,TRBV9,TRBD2,CASSVEVLAGVNEQFF,TGTGCCAGCAGCGTAGAAGTACTAGCGGGAGTCAATGAGCAGTTCTTC
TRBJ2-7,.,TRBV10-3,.,CAISGVEGLEQYF,TGTGCCATCAGTGGGGTGGAGGGGCTCGAGCAGTACTTC
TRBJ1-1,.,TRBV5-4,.,CASSLLSMNTEAFF,TGTGCCAGCAGCTTGTTAAGCATGAACACTGAAGCTTTCTTT